This TCR beta chain was retrieved from a study of shared clonotypes between healthy human individuals. Looking at the study overall: Per donor, three plates held CD4 naive cells, three held CD4 memory, two held CD8 naive and one held CD8 memory. Study-wide results and limits: Relative to clonotypes present in all four donors, those not shared had lower generation probabilities.

The donors were adults (healthy and HIV-negative) with no recent acute infections or vaccinations. Germline V CDR1 and CDR2: SGDLS, YYNGEE. The CDR3 consists of 13 residues. Trimming removed 5 bases from V and 1 base from J, with 10 bases in between. A note on this clone: Its antigen is not known.

Produced via immunoSEQ multiplex PCR; TCRdb's table is partial and in-frame only. The sample includes around 2.5 million clones, roughly 93% seen only once; the top ten take 0.36%. The specimen sequenced was naive CD4+ T cells from PBMCs. Stated subset: CD45RA+ positively selected. This clonotype was sampled from a man aged 18 to 35 in good health. Some clones in this sample may be carry-over from other donors' samples. The chain couples TRBV9 to TRBJ2-7; D perhaps matches TRBD2 (6 bases). For the CDR3, the DNA is TGTGCCAGCAGGGGGGAGGCTTCCTACGAGCAGTACTTC. It yields the protein CASRGEASYEQYF.